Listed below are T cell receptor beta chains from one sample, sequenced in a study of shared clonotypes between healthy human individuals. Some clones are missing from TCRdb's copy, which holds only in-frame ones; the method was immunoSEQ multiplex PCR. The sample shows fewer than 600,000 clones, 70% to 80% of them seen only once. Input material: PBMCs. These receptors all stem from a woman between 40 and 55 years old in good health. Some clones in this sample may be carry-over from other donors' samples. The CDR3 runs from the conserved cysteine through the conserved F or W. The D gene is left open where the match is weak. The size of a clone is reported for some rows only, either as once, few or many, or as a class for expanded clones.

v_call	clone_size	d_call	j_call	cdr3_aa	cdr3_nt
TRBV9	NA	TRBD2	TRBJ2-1	CASSVVGLAGVSEQFF	TGTGCCAGCAGCGTAGTGGGACTAGCGGGAGTAAGTGAGCAGTTCTTC
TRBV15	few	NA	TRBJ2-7	CATSRDGARYYEQYF	TGTGCCACCAGCAGAGATGGGGCGAGATACTACGAGCAGTACTTC
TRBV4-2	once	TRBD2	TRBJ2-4	CASSQDWASGRTIQYF	TGTGCCAGCAGCCAAGATTGGGCTAGCGGGAGAACCATTCAGTACTTC
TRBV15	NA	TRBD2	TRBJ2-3	CATSRDGRDSDTQYF	TGTGCCACCAGCAGAGATGGGAGGGATTCAGATACGCAGTATTTT
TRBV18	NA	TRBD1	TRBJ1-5	CASSSQGANNQPQHF	TGTGCCAGCTCATCCCAGGGGGCCAACAATCAGCCCCAGCATTTT
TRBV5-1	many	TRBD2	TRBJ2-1	CASSPGLAGVGYNEQFF	TGCGCCAGCAGCCCTGGACTAGCGGGAGTAGGGTACAATGAGCAGTTCTTC
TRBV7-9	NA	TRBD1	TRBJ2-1	CASSAMTGFWILF	TGTGCCAGCAGCGCGATGACAGGGTTTTGGATACTCTTC
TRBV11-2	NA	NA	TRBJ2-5	CASSLDIAVVGETQYF	TGTGCCAGCAGCTTAGATATCGCAGTGGTGGGAGAGACCCAGTACTTC
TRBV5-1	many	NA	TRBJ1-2	CASSLETPNYGYTF	TGCGCCAGCAGCTTGGAGACACCTAACTATGGCTACACCTTC
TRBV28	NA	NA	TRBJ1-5	CASILTGAGNQPQHF	TGTGCCAGCATCTTGACCGGTGCGGGCAATCAGCCCCAGCATTTT
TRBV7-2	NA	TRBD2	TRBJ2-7	CASSLAGLAATYEQYF	TGTGCCAGCAGCTTAGCTGGACTAGCGGCAACCTACGAGCAGTACTTC
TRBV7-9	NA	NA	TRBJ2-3	CASSRGAEDTQYF	TGTGCCAGCAGCAGGGGGGCCGAAGATACGCAGTATTTT
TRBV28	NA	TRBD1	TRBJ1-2	CASSPGTGVNYGYTF	TGTGCCAGCAGTCCCGGGACAGGGGTTAACTATGGCTACACCTTC
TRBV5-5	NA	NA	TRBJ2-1	CASSSRTGSSYNEQFF	TGTGCCAGCAGCTCGCGAACGGGGAGCTCCTACAATGAGCAGTTCTTC
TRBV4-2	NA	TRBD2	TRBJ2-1	CASSPDGLGNTYNEQFF	TGTGCCAGCAGCCCCGATGGACTAGGAAATACCTACAATGAGCAGTTCTTC
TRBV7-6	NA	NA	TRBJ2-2	CASSPDGELFF	TGTGCCAGCAGTCCCGACGGGGAGCTGTTTTTT
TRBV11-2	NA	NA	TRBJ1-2	CASSLEGRYGYTF	TGTGCCAGCAGCTTAGAAGGTCGCTATGGCTACACCTTC
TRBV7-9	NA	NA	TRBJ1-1	CASSLSADAREEAFF	TGTGCCAGCAGCTTATCGGCCGACGCTCGGGAGGAAGCTTTCTTT
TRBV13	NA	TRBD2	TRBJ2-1	CASSRGLAGSQFF	TGTGCCAGCAGCCGCGGACTAGCGGGATCGCAGTTCTTC
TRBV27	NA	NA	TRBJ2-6	CASSLLNSGANVLTF	TGTGCCAGCAGTTTACTAAACTCTGGGGCCAACGTCCTGACTTTC
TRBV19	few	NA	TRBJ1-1	CASSRTQDFLEAFF	TGTGCCAGTAGTCGAACACAGGATTTCCTCGAAGCTTTCTTT
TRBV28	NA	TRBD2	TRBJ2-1	CASSLGTSGRYEQFF	TGTGCCAGCAGTCTGGGGACTAGCGGGAGATATGAGCAGTTCTTC
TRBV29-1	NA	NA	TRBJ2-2	CSVVDTGELFF	TGCAGCGTTGTCGACACCGGGGAGCTGTTTTTT
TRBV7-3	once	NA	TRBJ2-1	CASSPTNYNEQFF	TGTGCCAGCAGCCCGACTAACTACAATGAGCAGTTCTTC
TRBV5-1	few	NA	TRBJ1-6	CASSLNAEGFNSPLHF	TGCGCCAGCAGCTTGAACGCTGAGGGGTTCAATTCACCCCTCCACTTT
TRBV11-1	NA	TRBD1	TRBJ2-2	CASNPGGRGMDNTGELFF	TGTGCCAGCAACCCAGGTGGCAGGGGGATGGATAACACCGGGGAGCTGTTTTTT
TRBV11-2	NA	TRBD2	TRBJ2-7	CASSHTLAEPYEQYF	TGTGCCAGCAGCCACACACTAGCGGAGCCCTACGAGCAGTACTTC
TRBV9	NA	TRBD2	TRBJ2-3	CASSVSGRRSDTQYF	TGTGCCAGCAGCGTTAGCGGGAGAAGATCAGATACGCAGTATTTT
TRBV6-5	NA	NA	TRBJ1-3	CASSRDSLSGNTIYF	TGTGCCAGCAGCCGAGACAGCCTCTCTGGAAACACCATATATTTT
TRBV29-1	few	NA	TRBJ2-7	CSVAAHGYEQYF	TGCAGCGTTGCGGCCCACGGTTACGAGCAGTACTTC
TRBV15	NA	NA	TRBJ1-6	CATSTRVGGYNSPLHF	TGTGCCACCAGCACGAGGGTCGGGGGCTATAATTCACCCCTCCACTTT
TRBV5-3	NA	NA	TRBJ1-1	CARSLVQGMSTEAFF	TGTGCCAGAAGCTTGGTGCAGGGGATGAGCACTGAAGCTTTCTTT
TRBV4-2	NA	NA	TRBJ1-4	CASSQEGGGNEKLFF	TGTGCCAGCAGCCAAGAGGGGGGGGGTAATGAAAAACTGTTTTTT
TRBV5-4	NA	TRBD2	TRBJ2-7	CASSLTPAGVSEQYF	TGTGCCAGCAGCTTGACCCCAGCGGGAGTGAGTGAGCAGTACTTC
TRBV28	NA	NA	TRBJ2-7	CASSPTDRPLEQYF	TGTGCCAGCAGTCCTACTGACCGGCCACTCGAGCAGTACTTC
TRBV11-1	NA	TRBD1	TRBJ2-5	CASSPWSGRGRETQYF	TGTGCCAGCAGCCCCTGGTCCGGCAGGGGGCGAGAGACCCAGTACTTC
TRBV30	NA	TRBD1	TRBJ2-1	CVFLGGKGATNEQFF	TGTGTTTTCTTAGGGGGCAAGGGGGCCACCAATGAGCAGTTCTTC
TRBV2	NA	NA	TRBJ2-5	CASSDSGETQYF	TGTGCCAGCAGTGACAGCGGGGAGACCCAGTACTTC
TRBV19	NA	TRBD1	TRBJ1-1	CASSADRATEAFF	TGTGCCAGTAGTGCGGACAGGGCCACTGAAGCTTTCTTT
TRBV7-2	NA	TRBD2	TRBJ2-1	CASSSVAGGAYNEQFF	TGTGCCAGCAGCTCCGTAGCGGGAGGCGCCTACAATGAGCAGTTCTTC
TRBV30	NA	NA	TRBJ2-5	CAWSRGERLETQYF	TGTGCCTGGAGTAGAGGGGAACGATTAGAGACCCAGTACTTC